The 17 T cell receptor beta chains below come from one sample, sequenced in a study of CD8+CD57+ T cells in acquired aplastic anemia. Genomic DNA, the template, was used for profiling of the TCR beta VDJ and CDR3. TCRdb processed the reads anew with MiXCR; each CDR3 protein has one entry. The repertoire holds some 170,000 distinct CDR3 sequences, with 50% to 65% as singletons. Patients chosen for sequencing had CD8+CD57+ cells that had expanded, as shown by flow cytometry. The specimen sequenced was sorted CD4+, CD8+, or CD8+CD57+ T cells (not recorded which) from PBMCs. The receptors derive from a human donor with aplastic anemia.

CDR3 bases: TGTGCCAGCAGTGTATCAGGGACTAGCGGGGGGCGGAGCACAGATACGCAGTATTTT. This codes for CASSVSGTSGGRSTDTQYF. The rearrangement links TRBV2 to TRBJ2-3; 15 bases agree with TRBD2. The junction had 8 bases not matched to a gene; V was cut back by 4 bases and J by 0 bases. Germline CDR1 reads SNHLY; CDR2 reads FYNNEI. The CDR3 sequence is 19 residues long.

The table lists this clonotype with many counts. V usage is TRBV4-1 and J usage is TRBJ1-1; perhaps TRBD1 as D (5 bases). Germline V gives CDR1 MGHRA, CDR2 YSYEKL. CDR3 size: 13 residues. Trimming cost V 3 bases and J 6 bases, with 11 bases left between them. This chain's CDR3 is CASSHPTEAEAFF. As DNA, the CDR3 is TGCGCCAGCAGCCACCCGACAGAGGCTGAAGCTTTCTTT.

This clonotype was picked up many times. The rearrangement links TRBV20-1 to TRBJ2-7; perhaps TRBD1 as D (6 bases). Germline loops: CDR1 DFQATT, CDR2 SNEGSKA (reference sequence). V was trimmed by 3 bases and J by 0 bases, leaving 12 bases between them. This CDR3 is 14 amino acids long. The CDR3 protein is CSARSWGLSYEQYF. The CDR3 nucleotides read TGCAGTGCTAGGAGCTGGGGGCTCTCCTACGAGCAGTACTTC.

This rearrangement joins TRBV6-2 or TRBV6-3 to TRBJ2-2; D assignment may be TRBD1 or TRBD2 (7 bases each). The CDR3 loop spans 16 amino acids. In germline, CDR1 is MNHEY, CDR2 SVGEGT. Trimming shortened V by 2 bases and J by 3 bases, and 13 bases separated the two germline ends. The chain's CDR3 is CASSYGGDRYTGELFF. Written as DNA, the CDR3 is TGTGCCAGCAGTTACGGGGGGGACAGATACACCGGGGAGCTGTTTTTT.

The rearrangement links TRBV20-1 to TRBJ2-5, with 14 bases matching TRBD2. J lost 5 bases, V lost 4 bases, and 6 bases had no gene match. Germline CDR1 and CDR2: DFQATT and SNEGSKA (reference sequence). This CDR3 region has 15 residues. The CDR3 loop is CSATRGLAGVETQYF. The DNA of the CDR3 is TGCAGTGCTACAAGGGGACTAGCGGGAGTGGAGACCCAGTACTTC.

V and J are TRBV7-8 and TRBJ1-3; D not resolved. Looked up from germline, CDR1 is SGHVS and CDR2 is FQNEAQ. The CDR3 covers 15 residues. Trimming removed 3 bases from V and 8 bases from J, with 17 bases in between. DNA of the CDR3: TGTGCCAGCAGCTTCGCGGGCGCCTACGTAGACACCATATATTTT. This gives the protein CASSFAGAYVDTIYF.

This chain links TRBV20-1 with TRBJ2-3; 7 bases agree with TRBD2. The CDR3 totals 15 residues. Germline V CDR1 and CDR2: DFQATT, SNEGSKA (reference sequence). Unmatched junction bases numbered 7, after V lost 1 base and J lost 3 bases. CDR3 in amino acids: CSARAGGGVTDTQYF. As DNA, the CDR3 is TGCAGTGCTAGAGCCGGCGGGGGAGTAACAGATACGCAGTATTTT.

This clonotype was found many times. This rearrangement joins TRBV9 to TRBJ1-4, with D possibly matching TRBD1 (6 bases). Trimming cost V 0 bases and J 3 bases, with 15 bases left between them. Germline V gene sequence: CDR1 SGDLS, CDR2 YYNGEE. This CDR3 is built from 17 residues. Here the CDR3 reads CASSVGGFRGSNEKLFF. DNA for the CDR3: TGTGCCAGCAGCGTAGGGGGTTTCAGGGGCTCTAATGAAAAACTGTTTTTT.

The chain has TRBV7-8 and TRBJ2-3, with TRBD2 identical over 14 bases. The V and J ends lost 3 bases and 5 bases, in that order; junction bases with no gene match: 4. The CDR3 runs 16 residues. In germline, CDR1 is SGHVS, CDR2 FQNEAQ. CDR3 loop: CASSFRLAGGGDTQYF. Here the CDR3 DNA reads TGTGCCAGCAGCTTCCGACTAGCGGGAGGGGGAGATACGCAGTATTTT.

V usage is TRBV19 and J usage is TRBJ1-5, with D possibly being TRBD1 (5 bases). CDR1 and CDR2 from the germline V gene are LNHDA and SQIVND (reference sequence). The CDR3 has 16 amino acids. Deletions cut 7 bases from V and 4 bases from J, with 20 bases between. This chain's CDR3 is CASTPTTTVRNQPQHF. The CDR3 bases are TGTGCCAGTACCCCCACGACGACAGTTAGAAATCAGCCCCAGCATTTT.

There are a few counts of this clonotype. The CDR3, as DNA: TGTGCCAGCAGCCTCTTAGCGGGAGCCACCTACGAGCAGTACTTC. It codes for CASSLLAGATYEQYF. This rearrangement joins TRBV7-2 to TRBJ2-7; 9 bases match TRBD2. Germline CDR1 reads SGHTA; CDR2 reads FQGNSA. There are 15 residues in the CDR3. Unmatched junction bases numbered 7, after V lost 5 bases and J lost 2 bases.

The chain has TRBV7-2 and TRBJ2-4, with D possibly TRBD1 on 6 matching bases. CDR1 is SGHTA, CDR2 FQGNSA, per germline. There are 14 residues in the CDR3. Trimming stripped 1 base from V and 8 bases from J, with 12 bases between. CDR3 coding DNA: TGTGCCAGCAGCTTAGGGACAGCCGGGGACATTCAGTACTTC. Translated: CASSLGTAGDIQYF.

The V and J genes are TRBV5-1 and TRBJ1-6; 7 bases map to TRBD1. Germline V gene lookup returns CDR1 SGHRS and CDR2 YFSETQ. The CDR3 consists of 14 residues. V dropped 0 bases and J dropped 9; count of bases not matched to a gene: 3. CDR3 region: CASSLEQGSSPLHF. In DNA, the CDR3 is TGCGCCAGCAGCTTGGAACAGGGGAGTTCACCCCTCCACTTT.

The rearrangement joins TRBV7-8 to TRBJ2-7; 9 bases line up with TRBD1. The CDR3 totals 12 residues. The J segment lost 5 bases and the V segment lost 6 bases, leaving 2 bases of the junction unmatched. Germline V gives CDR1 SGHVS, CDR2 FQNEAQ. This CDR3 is CASSYRGHEQYF. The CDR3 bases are TGTGCCAGCAGTTACAGGGGGCACGAGCAGTACTTC.

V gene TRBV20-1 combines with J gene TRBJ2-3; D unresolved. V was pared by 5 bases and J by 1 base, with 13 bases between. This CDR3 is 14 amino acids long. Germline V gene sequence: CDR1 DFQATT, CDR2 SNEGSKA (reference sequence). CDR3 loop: CSAPGPRRTDTQYF. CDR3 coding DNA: TGCAGTGCTCCTGGACCCAGACGCACAGATACGCAGTATTTT.

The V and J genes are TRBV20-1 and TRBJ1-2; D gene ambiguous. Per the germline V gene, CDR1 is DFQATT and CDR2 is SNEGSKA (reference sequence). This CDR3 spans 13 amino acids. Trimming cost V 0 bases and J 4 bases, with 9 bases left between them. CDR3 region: CSARDPRSYGYTF. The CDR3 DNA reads TGCAGTGCTAGAGATCCCAGGTCCTATGGCTACACCTTC.

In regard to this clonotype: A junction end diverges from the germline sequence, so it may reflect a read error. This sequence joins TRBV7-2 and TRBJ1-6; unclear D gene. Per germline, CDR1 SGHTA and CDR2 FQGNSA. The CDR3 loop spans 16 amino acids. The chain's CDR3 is CDSLTSTRVGASPLHF. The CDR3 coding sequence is TGTGACAGCCTAACCAGTACAAGGGTGGGAGCTTCACCCCTCCACTTT.